This TCR beta chain originates from a study of blood T cell repertoires in COVID-19. Some clones are missing from TCRdb's copy, which holds only in-frame ones; the method was immunoSEQ multiplex PCR. Here the sample spans 75,000 to 95,000 clones, 78% being singletons. The CDR3 extends over 15 amino acids. Germline CDR1 is SGHDN and CDR2 is FVKESK. The trim removed 4 bases at V and 6 bases at J, leaving 6 bases unmatched. This chain connects TRBV14 to TRBJ2-2; 9 bases match TRBD1. The sequence was collected from a man aged 55-75 years with COVID-19, enrolled during active disease. The sequenced sample was peripheral blood. CDR3 protein: CASSLRQGVPGELFF. As DNA, the CDR3 is TGTGCCAGCAGCCTTCGACAGGGGGTGCCCGGGGAGCTGTTTTTT.